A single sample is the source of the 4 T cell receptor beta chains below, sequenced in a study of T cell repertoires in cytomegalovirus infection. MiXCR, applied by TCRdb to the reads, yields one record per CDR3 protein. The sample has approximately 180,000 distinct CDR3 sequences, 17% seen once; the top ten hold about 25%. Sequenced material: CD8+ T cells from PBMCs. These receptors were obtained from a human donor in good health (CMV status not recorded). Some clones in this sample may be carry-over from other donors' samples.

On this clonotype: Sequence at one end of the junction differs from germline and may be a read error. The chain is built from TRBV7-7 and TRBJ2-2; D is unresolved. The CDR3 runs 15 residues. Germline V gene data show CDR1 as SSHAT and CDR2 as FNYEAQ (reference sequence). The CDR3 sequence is CASSPSSSGTGELFF. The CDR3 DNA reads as TGTGCTAGCAGCCCCTCGAGCTCGGGCACCGGGGAGCTGTTTTTT.

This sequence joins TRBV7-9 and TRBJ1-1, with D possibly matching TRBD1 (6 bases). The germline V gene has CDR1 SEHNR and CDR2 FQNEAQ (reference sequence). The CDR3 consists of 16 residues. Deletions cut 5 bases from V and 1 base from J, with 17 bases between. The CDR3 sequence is CASSDDPGHPNTEAFF. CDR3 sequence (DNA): TGTGCCAGCAGCGATGATCCGGGACACCCGAACACTGAAGCTTTCTTT.

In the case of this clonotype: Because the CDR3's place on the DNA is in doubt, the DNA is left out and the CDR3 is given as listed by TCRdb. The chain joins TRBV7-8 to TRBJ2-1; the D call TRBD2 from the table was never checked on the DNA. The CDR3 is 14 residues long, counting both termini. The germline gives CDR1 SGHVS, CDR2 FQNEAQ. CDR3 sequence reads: CASILGSGYNEQFF.

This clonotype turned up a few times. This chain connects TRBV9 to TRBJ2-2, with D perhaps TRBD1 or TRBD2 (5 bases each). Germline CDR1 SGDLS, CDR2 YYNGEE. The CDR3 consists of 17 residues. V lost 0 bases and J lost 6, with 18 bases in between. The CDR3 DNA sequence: TGTGCCAGCAGCGTAGCTACGCGGGCAGGGACCCCCGGGGAGCTGTTTTTT. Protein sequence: CASSVATRAGTPGELFF.